The 7 T cell receptor beta chains below come from one sample, sequenced in a study of control samples from healthy donors and cancer patients. Produced via immunoSEQ multiplex PCR; TCRdb's table is partial and in-frame only. Here the sample spans roughly 86,000 clones, approximately 93% being singletons. Sequencing used blood. The receptors originated from a woman in her thirties in good health.

V gene TRBV5-1 combines with J gene TRBJ2-7; tentative D call: TRBD1 (5 bases). V lost 3 bases to trimming and J lost 3 bases, with 19 bases between them. CDR1 SGHRS and CDR2 YFSETQ come from the germline V gene. This CDR3 is built from 16 residues. The CDR3 loop is CASSWTPGSMDYEQYF. Here the CDR3 DNA reads TGCGCCAGCAGCTGGACACCGGGTTCCATGGACTACGAGCAGTACTTC.

V gene TRBV5-1 combines with J gene TRBJ2-7; D not resolved. CDR3 length equals 14 residues. Trimming removed 5 bases at V and 0 bases at J, with 12 bases between. CDR1 is SGHRS, CDR2 YFSETQ, per germline. CDR3 sequence: CASSQVLSSYEQYF. CDR3 sequence (DNA): TGCGCCAGCAGTCAAGTCCTGAGCTCCTACGAGCAGTACTTC.

The rearrangement links TRBV30 to TRBJ1-5; a possible D gene is TRBD1 (5 bases). Germline lookup yields CDR1 GTSNPN and CDR2 SVGIG (reference sequence). This CDR3 contains 11 residues. V gave up 5 bases and J gave up 8 bases, with 10 bases separating them. The CDR3 loop is CAWSTGEPQHF. The CDR3 bases are TGTGCCTGGTCAACGGGGGAGCCCCAGCATTTT.

This clone was picked up one time. The genes are TRBV19 and TRBJ1-6; D is unclear. The V gene's germline CDR1 is LNHDA and CDR2 SQIVND (reference sequence). This CDR3 region has 15 residues. The V gene lost 7 bases and the J gene lost 4 bases, with 14 bases spanning the gap. The CDR3 region has the DNA TGTGCCAGTACCGATATTGGGGAGTATAATTCACCCCTCCACTTT. It yields the protein CASTDIGEYNSPLHF.

The chain employs TRBV28 and TRBJ2-3, with TRBD2 matching 12 bases. J gave up 5 bases and V 2 bases, and 2 bases lay outside the gene matches. Germline assignment: CDR1 MDHEN and CDR2 SYDVKM. The CDR3 spans 15 residues. This CDR3 is CASSLRLAGVDTQYF. The CDR3 DNA sequence: TGTGCCAGCAGTTTACGACTAGCGGGGGTAGATACGCAGTATTTT.

This chain uses TRBV5-4 with TRBJ1-1; D gene uncertain. This CDR3 has 13 amino acids. Germline V gene lookup returns CDR1 SGHNT and CDR2 YYREEE (reference sequence). Between the trimmed V and J ends, which lost 6 bases and 3 bases, there was a span of 12 bases. The CDR3 DNA reads TGTGCCAGCACCAAATCAGGCGACACTGAAGCTTTCTTT. This translates into CASTKSGDTEAFF.

The gene calls are TRBV6-2 or TRBV6-3 and TRBJ2-5; no clear D gene. From germline, CDR1 is MNHEY and CDR2 SVGEGT. V was shortened by 3 bases and J by 2 bases, with 7 bases between the two germline ends. This CDR3 region has 13 residues. The DNA for the CDR3 is TGTGCCAGCAGTTATGTGGGACAAGAGACCCAGTACTTC. Amino acids: CASSYVGQETQYF.